One sample yielded the 25 T cell receptor beta chains listed below, sequenced in a study of spatial heterogeneity in lung cancer. Time point here: sample taken at primary tumor resection. TCRdb reprocessed the 5' RACE reads via MiXCR and lists one record per CDR3 protein. The sample shows around 37,000 distinct CDR3 sequences, about 7.2% of them seen only once. Sequencing was performed on PBMCs, taken at surgery. These receptors originate from a female donor with early-stage non-small cell lung cancer.

The gene calls are TRBV21-1 and TRBJ2-7; the table calls TRBD2, which could not be checked here. TRBV21-1 is labeled a pseudogene. The CDR3 length is 14 residues. The CDR3 sequence is CASSRLTSGYEQYF. CDR3 DNA sequence: TGTGCCAGCAGCAGGTTGACTAGCGGGTACGAGCAGTACTTC.

This clonotype was found a few times. The rearrangement uses TRBV27 and TRBJ2-7, with no clear D. The V end lost 3 bases, the J end lost 2 bases, and 11 bases lay between the germline ends. This CDR3 contains 14 residues. CDR1 is MNHEY and CDR2 is SMNVEV in the germline V gene (reference sequence). The CDR3 loop reads CASSFLGSTYEQYF. DNA of the CDR3: TGTGCCAGCAGTTTTTTGGGTAGCACCTACGAGCAGTACTTC.

The chain recombines TRBV20-1 with TRBJ2-3; TRBD1 or TRBD2 may be the D gene (6 bases each). The CDR3 runs to 15 residues. V was cut by 6 bases and J by 0 bases, with 16 bases left in between. Germline-derived CDR1 and CDR2 are DFQATT and SNEGSKA (reference sequence). Written as DNA, the CDR3 is TGCAGTGCCTCTGGGGGGCCCTCTAGCACAGATACGCAGTATTTT. It translates to CSASGGPSSTDTQYF.

The chain is built from TRBV27 and TRBJ1-5; 7 bases fit TRBD1. CDR1 is MNHEY, CDR2 SMNVEV, per germline (reference sequence). The CDR3 contains 15 residues. V lost 4 bases and J lost 2; bases outside the gene matches: 5. In DNA, the CDR3 is TGTGCCAGCAGTTCTAGGGGGCTGGGCAATCAGCCCCAGCATTTT. As protein: CASSSRGLGNQPQHF.

This clonotype was seen ten or more times. V and J are TRBV7-9 and TRBJ1-2; 7 bases line up with TRBD1. The germline gives CDR1 SEHNR, CDR2 FQNEAQ (reference sequence). The CDR3 sequence is 14 residues long. V shed 5 bases and J 4 bases; nucleotides not matched to a gene: 7. CDR3 in DNA: TGTGCCAGCAGCCCCCAGACAGGGCTCTATGGCTACACCTTC. The encoded protein is CASSPQTGLYGYTF.

This clonotype was counted many times. J is TRBJ2-5 and V is TRBV2, with D possibly matching TRBD2 (6 bases). Per the germline V gene, CDR1 is SNHLY and CDR2 is FYNNEI. CDR3 length: 15 amino acids. The V and J ends lost 6 bases and 1 base respectively, with 15 bases between them. The CDR3 DNA follows: TGTGCCAGCAGGGGGTTTAGCGGAGCCCAAGAGACCCAGTACTTC. It is translated as CASRGFSGAQETQYF.

This clonotype has a count of ten or more. The CDR3 nucleotides are TGTGCCAGCAGTTTACTAGCGGGAGTGTCAGATACGCAGTATTTT. It translates to CASSLLAGVSDTQYF. The chain is built from TRBV28 and TRBJ2-3; 10 nucleotides align to TRBD2. The CDR3 spans 15 residues. V dropped 2 bases and J dropped 4; count of bases not matched to a gene: 3. Germline V gene lookup returns CDR1 MDHEN and CDR2 SYDVKM.

This clonotype was picked up many times. The rearrangement uses TRBV29-1 and TRBJ1-1, with 7 bases that match TRBD1. In germline, CDR1 is SQVTM, CDR2 ANQGSEA. The length of the CDR3 is 17 residues. Trimming removed 4 bases from V and 3 bases from J; junction bases left unmatched: 17. The CDR3: CSVGGYVPGQRDTEAFF. The CDR3 DNA reads as TGCAGCGTTGGGGGTTATGTTCCGGGACAGAGGGACACTGAAGCTTTCTTT.

This clonotype has just a few counts. The chain uses TRBV20-1 and TRBJ2-1; 7 bases align to TRBD1. CDR3 length: 13 residues. Germline loops: CDR1 DFQATT, CDR2 SNEGSKA (reference sequence). V gave up 4 bases and J gave up 4 bases; unmatched junction bases: 4. The DNA for the CDR3 is TGCAGTGCTACAGGGGGAGCGTACAATGAGCAGTTCTTC. Translated, it gives CSATGGAYNEQFF.

Of note for this clonotype: This could be a read error, since a much larger clone is one nucleotide away. The chain couples TRBV5-1 to TRBJ2-7, with 7 bases aligning to TRBD2. Germline V gene lookup returns CDR1 SGHRS and CDR2 YFSETQ. The CDR3 has 16 amino acids. The chain's CDR3 is CANSWRLGEGPYEQYF. CDR3 sequence (DNA): TGCGCCAACAGCTGGAGGCTTGGGGAGGGACCCTACGAGCAGTACTTC.

This clonotype has more than one count but fewer than ten. The V and J genes are TRBV20-1 and TRBJ2-3; D remains ambiguous. The CDR3 extends over 14 amino acids. CDR1 is DFQATT, CDR2 SNEGSKA, per germline (reference sequence). V lost 6 bases and J lost 2, with 15 bases in between. The CDR3 DNA is TGCAGTGCCCCCCGCCTCGACTTCACAGATACGCAGTATTTT. Its translation is CSAPRLDFTDTQYF.

This clonotype was recorded at least ten times. The V call is TRBV28, the J call TRBJ2-2; the D gene is possibly TRBD1 (6 bases). Deletions cut 11 bases from V and 3 bases from J, with 13 bases between. The CDR3 runs to 13 residues. In germline, CDR1 is MDHEN, CDR2 SYDVKM. The CDR3 coding sequence is TGTGCCGGGGGCCAAGCGGACACCGGGGAGCTGTTTTTT. Translated: CAGGQADTGELFF.

This clonotype was found many times. The chain has TRBV6-2 or TRBV6-3 and TRBJ1-5; TRBD1 matches 9 bases. This CDR3 region has 15 residues. Losses at the gene ends were 5 bases for V and 7 bases for J; bases not matched to a gene: 9. Per the germline V gene, CDR1 is MNHEY and CDR2 is SVGEGT. CDR3 sequence (DNA): TGTGCCAGCAGTCCCGGGACAGGGATGTTCCAGCCCCAGCATTTT. Translation: CASSPGTGMFQPQHF.

This clonotype has just a few counts. V is TRBV3-1 and J is TRBJ2-1, with D unresolved. In germline, CDR1 is LGHDT, CDR2 YNNKEL (reference sequence). This CDR3 contains 13 residues. V gave up 4 bases and J gave up 10 bases, with 14 bases separating them. CDR3 in amino acids: CASSPLWKGEQFF. CDR3 DNA sequence: TGTGCCAGCAGCCCCCTCTGGAAGGGCGAGCAGTTCTTC.

The J gene is TRBJ1-3, the V gene TRBV11-2; no definite D call. The CDR3 is 15 residues long. Trimming cost V 1 base and J 4 bases, with 11 bases left between them. Germline V gives CDR1 SGHAT, CDR2 FQNNGV. The CDR3 loop reads CASSLGRTVGNTIYF. CDR3 sequence (DNA): TGTGCCAGCAGCTTAGGACGGACTGTAGGAAACACCATATATTTT.

This clonotype was detected only a few times. Its ends do not fully match the called genes, so a read error is possible. The J gene is TRBJ2-5, the V gene TRBV6-5; a possible D gene is TRBD2 (6 bases). This CDR3 region has 12 residues. The V gene's germline CDR1 is MNHEY and CDR2 SVGAGI. This chain's CDR3 is CASSLRGGPRLF. The CDR3, as DNA: TGTGCCAGCAGCCTCCGGGGAGGCCCCAGATTATTC.

Ten or more counts support this clonotype. The chain combines TRBV12-3 or TRBV12-4 with TRBJ2-1, with 15 bases that match TRBD2. This CDR3 contains 15 residues. J gave up 9 bases and V 3 bases, and 3 bases lay outside the gene matches. As DNA, the CDR3 is TGTGCCAGCAGTTTTGGACTAGCGGGAGGGATTGAGCAGTTCTTC. It codes for CASSFGLAGGIEQFF.

This clonotype was detected many times. The CDR3 region is CASSTLEEYEQYF. CDR3 nucleotide sequence: TGTGCCAGCAGTACCCTGGAAGAGTACGAGCAGTACTTC. V is TRBV27 and J is TRBJ2-7; D gene unclear. V was pared by 5 bases and J by 4 bases, with 12 bases between. The CDR3 has 13 amino acids. Germline CDR1 reads MNHEY; CDR2 reads SMNVEV (reference sequence).

The chain is built from TRBV5-1 and TRBJ2-1, with 9 bases aligning to TRBD1. The CDR3 length is 15 residues. Germline CDR1 and CDR2: SGHRS and YFSETQ. Germline trimming cut 4 bases from V and 6 bases from J; bases unmatched to any gene: 8. The CDR3 spells CASSHGTGRSNEQFF. CDR3 DNA: TGCGCCAGCAGCCACGGGACAGGGAGGTCCAATGAGCAGTTCTTC.

In this sample, this clonotype turned up a few times. This chain links TRBV20-1 with TRBJ2-3; 12 bases line up with TRBD2. This CDR3 has 16 amino acids. The junction had 4 bases not matched to a gene; V was cut back by 2 bases and J by 1 base. Germline lookup yields CDR1 DFQATT and CDR2 SNEGSKA (reference sequence). This chain's CDR3 is CSARFSSGGGTDTQYF. In nucleotides, the CDR3 is TGCAGTGCTAGATTCTCTAGCGGGGGGGGCACAGATACGCAGTATTTT.

Judged by abundance, this clonotype is medium-sized. The chain joins TRBV27 to TRBJ2-7, with 10 bases aligning to TRBD1. This CDR3 spans 17 amino acids. J lost 3 bases, V lost 5 bases, and 13 bases had no gene match. CDR1 and CDR2 from the germline V gene are MNHEY and SMNVEV (reference sequence). CDR3 sequence reads: CASSPGTGDNYLYEQYF. The CDR3 bases are TGTGCCAGCAGTCCTGGGACAGGGGACAACTACCTCTACGAGCAGTACTTC.

This clonotype was recorded at least ten times. The chain is built from TRBV2 and TRBJ2-5; TRBD1 agrees at 10 bases. J gave up 5 bases and V 4 bases, and 4 bases lay outside the gene matches. Germline V gene data show CDR1 as SNHLY and CDR2 as FYNNEI. The CDR3 loop spans 14 amino acids. The CDR3 loop reads CASSGQGASETQYF. CDR3 nucleotides: TGTGCCAGCAGTGGACAGGGGGCGTCTGAGACCCAGTACTTC.

This chain uses TRBV20-1 with TRBJ2-1; D ambiguous. CDR1 and CDR2 (germline): DFQATT, SNEGSKA (reference sequence). CDR3 length equals 14 residues. The ends were cut back, 0 bases at V and 10 bases at J, with 16 bases in the middle. This CDR3 reads CSARDSSGSREQFF. CDR3 nucleotides: TGCAGTGCTAGAGACAGTAGTGGATCACGGGAGCAGTTCTTC.

Only a few counts were recorded for this clonotype. The gene calls are TRBV28 and TRBJ2-2; D unresolved. CDR1 and CDR2 from the germline V gene are MDHEN and SYDVKM. V was trimmed by 3 bases and J by 4 bases, leaving 18 bases between them. The CDR3 covers 17 residues. CDR3 coding DNA: TGTGCCAGCAGTTTGCCCCCGAATCGGTGGCGCACCGGGGAGCTGTTTTTT. Translation gives CASSLPPNRWRTGELFF.

This clonotype has a count of ten or more. The chain combines TRBV2 with TRBJ2-2, with D hard to call. Germline CDR1 SNHLY, CDR2 FYNNEI. The CDR3 is 12 residues long. V lost 6 bases and J lost 2, with 4 bases in between. CDR3 nucleotides: TGTGCCAGCAGACGAAACACCGGGGAGCTGTTTTTT. Translating gives CASRRNTGELFF.